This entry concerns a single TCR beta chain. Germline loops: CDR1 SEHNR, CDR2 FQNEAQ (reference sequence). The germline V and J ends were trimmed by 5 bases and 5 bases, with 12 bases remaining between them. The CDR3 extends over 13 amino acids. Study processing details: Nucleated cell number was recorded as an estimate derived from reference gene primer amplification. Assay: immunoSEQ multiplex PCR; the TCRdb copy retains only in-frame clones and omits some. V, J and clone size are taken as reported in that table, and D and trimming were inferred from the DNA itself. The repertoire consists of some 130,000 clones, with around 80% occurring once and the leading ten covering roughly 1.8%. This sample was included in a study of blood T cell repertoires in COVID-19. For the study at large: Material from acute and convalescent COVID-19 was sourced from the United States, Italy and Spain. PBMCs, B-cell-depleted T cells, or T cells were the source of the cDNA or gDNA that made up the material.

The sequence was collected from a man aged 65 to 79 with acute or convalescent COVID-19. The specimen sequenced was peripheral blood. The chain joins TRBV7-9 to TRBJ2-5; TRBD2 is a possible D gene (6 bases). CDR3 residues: CASSHTSPETQYF. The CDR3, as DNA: TGTGCCAGCAGCCATACTAGCCCCGAGACCCAGTACTTC.